Each of the 31 T cell receptor beta chains below was sequenced from the same sample in a study of blood T cell repertoires in COVID-19. Sequenced by immunoSEQ multiplex PCR; TCRdb stores in-frame clones only, minus some. The sample gives around 77,000 clones, roughly nine tenths of which show up once; about 15% is in the top ten. Input material: peripheral blood. The origin of the receptors is a woman older than 75 with active or convalescent COVID-19.

V usage is TRBV5-1 and J usage is TRBJ2-5; TRBD2 matches at 10 bases. The CDR3 sequence is 14 residues long. V lost 0 bases and J lost 4; bases outside the gene matches: 0. The germline V gene has CDR1 SGHRS and CDR2 YFSETQ. The CDR3 loop reads CASSLGLAGETQYF. Written as DNA, the CDR3 is TGCGCCAGCAGCTTGGGACTAGCGGGAGAGACCCAGTACTTC.

As DNA, the CDR3 is TGTGCCAGCAGTGAAGGGGGAGACAGGGTGGATGGCTACACCTTC. Its translation: CASSEGGDRVDGYTF. This chain links TRBV2 with TRBJ1-2; TRBD1 matches at 7 bases. J was trimmed by 6 bases and V by 1 base; bases with no gene match: 8. This CDR3 contains 15 residues. The V gene's germline CDR1 is SNHLY and CDR2 FYNNEI.

V is TRBV19 and J is TRBJ1-5; D remains ambiguous. The CDR3 is made up of 15 amino acids. The V and J ends lost 4 bases and 5 bases respectively, with 15 bases between them. Germline V lookup: CDR1 LNHDA, CDR2 SQIVND (reference sequence). The CDR3 DNA is TGTGCCAGTAGTAAAGCAGGTGATGAGTATCAGCCCCAGCATTTT. This translates into CASSKAGDEYQPQHF.

V and J are TRBV25-1 and TRBJ1-1; tentatively, D is TRBD1 (6 bases). The CDR3 covers 16 residues. The ends were cut back, 1 base at V and 6 bases at J, with 18 bases in the middle. Per the germline V gene, CDR1 is MGHDK and CDR2 is SYGVNS. In DNA, the CDR3 is TGTGCCAGCAGTGAATTGAAGCGGGGAGGGGGTGCTGAAGCTTTCTTT. This encodes CASSELKRGGGAEAFF.

A word on this clone: Other DNA variants within this sample encode the same CDR3. This rearrangement joins TRBV3-1 (or the pseudogene TRBV3-2) to TRBJ1-1; no definite D call. The CDR3 sequence is 14 residues long. V was clipped by 1 base and J by 1 base, with 7 bases between them. Per the germline V gene, CDR1 is LGHDT and CDR2 is YNNKEL (reference sequence). The CDR3 region is CASSQGGGNTEAFF. CDR3 DNA: TGTGCCAGCAGCCAAGGTGGAGGGAACACTGAAGCTTTCTTT.

This chain joins TRBV7-2 and TRBJ2-7; 9 bases match TRBD1. The CDR3 is made up of 15 amino acids. V was clipped by 5 bases and J by 7 bases; unmatched bases: 12. Germline V gene data show CDR1 as SGHTA and CDR2 as FQGNSA. CDR3 nucleotide sequence: TGTGCCAGCAGCCTGACGGGACAGGGTTTAAGGGAGCAGTACTTC. It translates to CASSLTGQGLREQYF.

The chain employs TRBV6-2 or TRBV6-3 and TRBJ2-7, with TRBD1 matching 10 bases. Unmatched junction bases numbered 4, after V lost 2 bases and J lost 6 bases. Germline CDR1 reads MNHEY; CDR2 reads SVGEGT. This CDR3 comprises 14 residues. CDR3 in amino acids: CASSYRTGGGEQYF. The DNA for the CDR3 is TGTGCCAGCAGTTACCGGACAGGGGGAGGCGAGCAGTACTTC.

This chain joins TRBV11-2 and TRBJ2-7; D may be TRBD1 (6 bases). This CDR3 has 15 amino acids. V lost 4 bases, J lost 2 bases, and 15 bases lay in between. Germline V gene data show CDR1 as SGHAT and CDR2 as FQNNGV. This CDR3 reads CASSWLAQGPYEQYF. CDR3 DNA sequence: TGTGCCAGCAGCTGGCTTGCACAGGGCCCCTACGAGCAGTACTTC. The full variable domain, in which reference TRBV11-2 and TRBJ2-7 provide the parts outside the CDR3, is EAGVAQSPRYKIIEKRQSVAFWCNPISGHATLYWYQQILGQGPKLLIQFQNNGVVDDSQLPKDRFSAERLKGVDSTLKIQPAKLEDSAVYLCASSWLAQGPYEQYFGPGTRLTVT.

Only one count was recorded for this clone. The rearrangement joins TRBV6-5 to TRBJ1-5; D gene unclear. The CDR3 is made up of 12 amino acids. CDR1 is MNHEY and CDR2 is SVGAGI in the germline V gene. Trimming took 8 bases from V and 0 from J, leaving 5 bases between them. CDR3 amino acids: CASRYSNQPQHF. CDR3 coding DNA: TGTGCCAGCCGCTATAGCAATCAGCCCCAGCATTTT.

J is TRBJ1-5 and V is TRBV5-1; unclear D gene. The germline V gene encodes CDR1 SGHRS and CDR2 YFSETQ. V lost 2 bases to trimming and J lost 5 bases, with 8 bases between them. The CDR3 runs to 13 residues. The CDR3 sequence: CASSFRGDQPQHF. The DNA for the CDR3 is TGCGCCAGCAGCTTCCGGGGAGATCAGCCCCAGCATTTT.

V gene TRBV5-6 combines with J gene TRBJ1-1; 10 bases match TRBD1. From germline, CDR1 is SGHDT and CDR2 YYEEEE. V dropped 0 bases and J dropped 6; count of bases not matched to a gene: 5. The CDR3 totals 15 residues. The CDR3 DNA sequence: TGTGCCAGCAGCTTGGTCCGGGACAGGGGAGCTGAAGCTTTCTTT. The encoded protein is CASSLVRDRGAEAFF.

The table lists this clone with a few counts. V usage is TRBV7-3 and J usage is TRBJ1-4; the D is unclear. V was pared by 5 bases and J by 5 bases, with 9 bases between. CDR3 length equals 13 residues. CDR1 SGHTA and CDR2 FQGTGA come from the germline V gene. This chain's CDR3 is CASSGGPNEKLFF. CDR3 DNA: TGTGCCAGCAGCGGAGGCCCGAATGAAAAACTGTTTTTT.

This chain uses TRBV7-2 with TRBJ1-3; D gene unclear. Germline loops: CDR1 SGHTA, CDR2 FQGNSA. The CDR3 extends over 14 amino acids. Trimming removed 1 base from V and 1 base from J, with 5 bases in between. CDR3 loop: CASSLDYSGNTIYF. The CDR3 DNA reads TGTGCCAGCAGCTTAGACTATTCTGGAAACACCATATATTTT.

CDR3 DNA: TGTGCCAGCAGCCGTCGGGGACAGGGAAAGGGTTCACCCCTCCACTTT. Its translation is CASSRRGQGKGSPLHF. The chain links TRBV13 to TRBJ1-6, with 9 bases identical to TRBD1. This CDR3 contains 16 residues. Per the germline V gene, CDR1 is PRHDT and CDR2 is FYEKMQ (reference sequence). J lost 9 bases, V lost 5 bases, and 11 bases had no gene match. The whole variable domain, filled in from reference TRBV13 and TRBJ1-6, reads AAGVIQSPRHLIKEKRETATLKCYPIPRHDTVYWYQQGPGQDPQFLISFYEKMQSDKGSIPDRFSAQQFSDYHSELNMSSLELGDSALYFCASSRRGQGKGSPLHFGNGTRLTVT.

V gene TRBV27 combines with J gene TRBJ1-2; TRBD1 is a possible D gene (6 bases). The CDR3 runs to 13 residues. V was pared by 6 bases and J by 8 bases, with 16 bases between. The germline CDR1 and CDR2 sequences are MNHEY and SMNVEV (reference sequence). The CDR3 region has the DNA TGTGCCAGCAGCGATAGGGAGGGGGGCGGCTACACCTTC. Amino acid sequence: CASSDREGGGYTF.

The rearrangement links TRBV19 to TRBJ2-3; tentatively, D is TRBD2 (5 bases). There are 13 residues in the CDR3. Germline CDR1 LNHDA, CDR2 SQIVND (reference sequence). V was trimmed by 2 bases and J by 5 bases, leaving 8 bases between them. The CDR3 nucleotides are TGTGCCAGTAGTATACTGGCGGGAGATACGCAGTATTTT. The encoded protein is CASSILAGDTQYF.

The chain has TRBV28 and TRBJ1-5; D is unclear. Looked up from germline, CDR1 is MDHEN and CDR2 is SYDVKM. The CDR3 has 14 residues. The V end was cut by 5 bases, the J end by 5 bases, with 13 bases between. CDR3 nucleotide sequence: TGTGCCAGCAGTCTTCTAATAGGAGATCAGCCCCAGCATTTT. Protein product: CASSLLIGDQPQHF.

The chain is built from TRBV4-3 and TRBJ2-2; 7 nucleotides agree with TRBD1. Germline assignment: CDR1 LGHNA and CDR2 YSLEER. V dropped 2 bases and J dropped 4; count of bases not matched to a gene: 7. The CDR3 contains 16 residues. The CDR3 here is CASSQTDRTPTGELFF. The CDR3 region has the DNA TGCGCCAGCAGCCAAACGGACAGGACGCCCACCGGGGAGCTGTTTTTT.

This clone turned up a few times. V usage is TRBV7-6 and J usage is TRBJ2-7, with 7 bases fitting TRBD2. Looked up from germline, CDR1 is SGHVS and CDR2 is FNYEAQ. The CDR3 contains 14 residues. V shed 5 bases and J 3 bases; nucleotides not matched to a gene: 7. CDR3 in amino acids: CASSLQAGHYEQYF. In DNA form, the CDR3 reads TGTGCCAGCAGCCTTCAAGCGGGGCACTACGAGCAGTACTTC.

This clone has just a few counts. The V call is TRBV27, the J call TRBJ2-7, with TRBD2 matching 9 bases. V shed 4 bases and J 5 bases; nucleotides not matched to a gene: 18. Germline V gene data show CDR1 as MNHEY and CDR2 as SMNVEV (reference sequence). The CDR3 loop spans 18 amino acids. CDR3 in amino acids: CASSSITGRFAGGNEQYF. In DNA form, the CDR3 reads TGTGCCAGCAGTTCCATCACGGGGAGGTTTGCGGGGGGGAACGAGCAGTACTTC.

The rearrangement uses TRBV20-1 and TRBJ1-1; the D is unclear. The germline V gene encodes CDR1 DFQATT and CDR2 SNEGSKA (reference sequence). The CDR3 has 11 amino acids. V was cut by 0 bases and J by 8 bases, with 7 bases left in between. The CDR3 spells CSARDGTEAFF. In DNA form, the CDR3 reads TGCAGTGCTAGAGATGGCACAGAAGCTTTCTTT.

The chain combines TRBV6-5 with TRBJ1-4, with TRBD1 identical over 7 bases. The CDR3 loop spans 15 amino acids. Germline CDR1 and CDR2: MNHEY and SVGAGI. Trimming took 6 bases from V and 5 from J; bases not matched to a gene: 9. CDR3 sequence reads: CASSRNRGPNEKLFF. CDR3 sequence (DNA): TGTGCCAGCAGCCGTAACAGGGGACCCAATGAAAAACTGTTTTTT.

The rearrangement joins TRBV9 to TRBJ1-2; the D gene is possibly TRBD1 (6 bases). CDR3 length equals 18 residues. V was pared by 0 bases and J by 4 bases, with 22 bases between. Per germline, CDR1 SGDLS and CDR2 YYNGEE. The CDR3 here is CASSVGGSSGGGSYGYTF. The CDR3 DNA sequence: TGTGCCAGCAGCGTAGGTGGGAGTTCGGGGGGCGGTAGCTATGGCTACACCTTC.

V usage is TRBV19 and J usage is TRBJ1-6, with TRBD1 matching over 9 bases. Germline-derived CDR1 and CDR2 are LNHDA and SQIVND (reference sequence). The CDR3 runs 15 residues. Trimming at V came to 4 bases and at J to 10 bases, leaving 8 bases not matched to a gene. The CDR3 coding sequence is TGTGCCAGTAGTACCGGACAGGGGAGAAGCTCACCCCTCCACTTT. It translates to CASSTGQGRSSPLHF.

The rearrangement uses TRBV28 and TRBJ2-7; a possible D gene is TRBD1 (5 bases). Germline V gene sequence: CDR1 MDHEN, CDR2 SYDVKM. The CDR3 is made up of 15 amino acids. Trimming shortened V by 2 bases and J by 0 bases, and 11 bases separated the two germline ends. The CDR3 region is CASSLHRSRSYEQYF. CDR3 nucleotides: TGTGCCAGCAGTTTACACAGGTCGCGCTCCTACGAGCAGTACTTC.

The CDR3 nucleotides read TGTGCCAGCAGTGTCCGGGACAGAGGTGGCTACACCTTC. This encodes CASSVRDRGGYTF. The rearrangement links TRBV28 to TRBJ1-2; 7 bases fit TRBD1. Germline V gene lookup returns CDR1 MDHEN and CDR2 SYDVKM. This CDR3 comprises 13 residues. V lost 5 bases and J lost 7; bases outside the gene matches: 7.

Notes on this clone: This is likely a read error, given that the CDR3 carries no conserved phenylalanine or tryptophan at its end. The limits of the CDR3 on the DNA are not certain, so only TCRdb's listed CDR3 is given. The rearrangement joins TRBV2 to TRBJ1-1; the table's D gene call, TRBD1, was not cross checked with the DNA. The CDR3 totals 12 residues, both ends included. Germline V gene sequence: CDR1 SNHLY, CDR2 FYNNEI. The CDR3 here is CASRLGGAGAIL.

V is TRBV11-2 and J is TRBJ1-2; 7 bases agree with TRBD1. This CDR3 has 15 residues. V lost 4 bases and J lost 3; bases outside the gene matches: 8. CDR1 and CDR2 (germline): SGHAT, FQNNGV. The CDR3 DNA sequence: TGTGCCAGCAGCTCACCCCGACAGGGCTACTATGGCTACACCTTC. Translating gives CASSSPRQGYYGYTF.

The genes are TRBV6-5 and TRBJ2-5; 10 bases match TRBD1. Trimming cost V 8 bases and J 5 bases; bases outside gene matches: 8. The germline gives CDR1 MNHEY, CDR2 SVGAGI. This CDR3 comprises 14 residues. CDR3 sequence (DNA): TGTGCCAGCTTGCGACAGGGGGCTTGGGAGACCCAGTACTTC. This codes for CASLRQGAWETQYF.

In regard to this clone: Other nucleotide sequences from this sample produce the same CDR3. This chain uses TRBV4-3 with TRBJ1-1; a possible D gene is TRBD1 (5 bases). The CDR3 totals 13 residues. Trimming cost V 3 bases and J 8 bases, with 13 bases left between them. Looked up from germline, CDR1 is LGHNA and CDR2 is YSLEER. CDR3 sequence (DNA): TGCGCCAGCAGCCAGGGTCGGGGGAGGGAAGCTTTCTTT. It yields the protein CASSQGRGREAFF.

The CDR3: CASSPGTVNTGELFF. The CDR3 nucleotides read TGCGCCAGCAGCCCCGGGACAGTAAACACCGGGGAGCTGTTTTTT. The chain links TRBV5-1 to TRBJ2-2, with 7 bases aligning to TRBD1. The CDR3 covers 15 residues. Germline V lookup: CDR1 SGHRS, CDR2 YFSETQ. J gave up 2 bases and V 4 bases, and 5 bases lay outside the gene matches.